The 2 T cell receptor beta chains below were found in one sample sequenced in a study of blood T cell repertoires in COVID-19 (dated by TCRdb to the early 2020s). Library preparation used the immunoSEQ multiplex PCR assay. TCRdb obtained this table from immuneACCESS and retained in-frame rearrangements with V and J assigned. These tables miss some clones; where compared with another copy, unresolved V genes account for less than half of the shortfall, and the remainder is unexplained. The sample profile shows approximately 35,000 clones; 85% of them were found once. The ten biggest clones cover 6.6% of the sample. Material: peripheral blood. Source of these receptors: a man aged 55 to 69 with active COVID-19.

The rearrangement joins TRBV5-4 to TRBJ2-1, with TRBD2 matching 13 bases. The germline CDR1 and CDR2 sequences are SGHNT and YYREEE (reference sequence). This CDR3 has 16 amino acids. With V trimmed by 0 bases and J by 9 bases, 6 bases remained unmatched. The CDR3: CASSLATSGRFGEQFF. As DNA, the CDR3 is TGTGCCAGCAGCTTGGCGACTAGCGGGAGGTTCGGTGAGCAGTTCTTC.

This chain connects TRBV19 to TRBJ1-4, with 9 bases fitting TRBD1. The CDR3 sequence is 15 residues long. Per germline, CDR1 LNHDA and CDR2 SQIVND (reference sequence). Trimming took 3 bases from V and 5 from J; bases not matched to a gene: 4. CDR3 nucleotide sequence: TGTGCCAGTAGTATCCTCGGGACAGGGAATGAAAAACTGTTTTTT. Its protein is CASSILGTGNEKLFF.